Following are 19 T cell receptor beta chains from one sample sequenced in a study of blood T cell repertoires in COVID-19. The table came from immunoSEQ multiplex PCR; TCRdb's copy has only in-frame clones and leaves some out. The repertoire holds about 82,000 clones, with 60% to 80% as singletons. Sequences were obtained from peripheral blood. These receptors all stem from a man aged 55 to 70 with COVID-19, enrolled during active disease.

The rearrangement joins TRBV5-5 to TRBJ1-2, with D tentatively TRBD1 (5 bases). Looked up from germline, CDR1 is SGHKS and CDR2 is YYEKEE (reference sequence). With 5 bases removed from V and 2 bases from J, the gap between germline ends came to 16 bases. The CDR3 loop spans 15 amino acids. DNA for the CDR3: TGTGCCAGCAGTTCTCCGGGAGGGGCCAACTATGGCTACACCTTC. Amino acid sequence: CASSSPGGANYGYTF.

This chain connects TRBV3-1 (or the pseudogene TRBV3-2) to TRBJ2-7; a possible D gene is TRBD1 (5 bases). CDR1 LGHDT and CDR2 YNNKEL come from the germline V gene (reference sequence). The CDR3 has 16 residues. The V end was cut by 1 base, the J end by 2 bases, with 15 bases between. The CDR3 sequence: CASSQGVGVKTYEQYF. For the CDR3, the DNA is TGTGCCAGCAGCCAAGGTGTAGGGGTGAAAACCTACGAGCAGTACTTC.

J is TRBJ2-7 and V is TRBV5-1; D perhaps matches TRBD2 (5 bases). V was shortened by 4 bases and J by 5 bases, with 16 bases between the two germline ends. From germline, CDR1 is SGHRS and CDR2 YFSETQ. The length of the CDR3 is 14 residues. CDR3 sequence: CASSPSESRDEQYF. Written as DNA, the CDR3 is TGCGCCAGCAGCCCCTCGGAGTCGAGGGACGAGCAGTACTTC. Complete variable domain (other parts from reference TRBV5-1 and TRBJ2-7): KAGVTQTPRYLIKTRGQQVTLSCSPISGHRSVSWYQQTPGQGLQFLFEYFSETQRNKGNFPGRFSGRQFSNSRSEMNVSTLELGDSALYLCASSPSESRDEQYFGPGTRLTVT.

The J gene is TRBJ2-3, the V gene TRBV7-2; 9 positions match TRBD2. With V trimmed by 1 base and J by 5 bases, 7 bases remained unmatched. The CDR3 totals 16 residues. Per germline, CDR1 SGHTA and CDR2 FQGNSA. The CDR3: CASSLESGRPGDTQYF. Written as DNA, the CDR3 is TGTGCCAGCAGCTTAGAGAGCGGGAGGCCGGGAGATACGCAGTATTTT.

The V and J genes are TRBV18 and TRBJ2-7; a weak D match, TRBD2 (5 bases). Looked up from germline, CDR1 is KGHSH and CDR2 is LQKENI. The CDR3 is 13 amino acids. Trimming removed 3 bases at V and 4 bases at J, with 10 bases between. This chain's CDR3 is CASSPLPGYEQYF. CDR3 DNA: TGTGCCAGCTCACCCCTACCGGGATACGAGCAGTACTTC.

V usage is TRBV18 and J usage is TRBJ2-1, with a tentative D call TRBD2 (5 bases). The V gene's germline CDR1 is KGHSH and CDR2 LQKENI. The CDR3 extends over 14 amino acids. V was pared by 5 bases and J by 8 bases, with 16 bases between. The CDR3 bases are TGTGCCAGCTCATCACTAGGACCGAGGGATGAGCAGTTCTTC. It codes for CASSSLGPRDEQFF.

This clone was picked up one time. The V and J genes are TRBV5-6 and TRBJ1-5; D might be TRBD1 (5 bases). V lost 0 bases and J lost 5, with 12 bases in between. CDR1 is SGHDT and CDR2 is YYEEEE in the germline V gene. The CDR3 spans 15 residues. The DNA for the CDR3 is TGTGCCAGCAGCTTGGGCATAGGGGTCCATCAGCCCCAGCATTTT. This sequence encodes CASSLGIGVHQPQHF.

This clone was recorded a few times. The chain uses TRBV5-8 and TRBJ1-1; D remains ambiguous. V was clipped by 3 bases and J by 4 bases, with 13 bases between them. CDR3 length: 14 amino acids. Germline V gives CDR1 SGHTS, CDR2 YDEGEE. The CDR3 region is CASSSEWASTEAFF. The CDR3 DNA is TGTGCCAGCAGCTCCGAATGGGCCTCCACTGAAGCTTTCTTT.

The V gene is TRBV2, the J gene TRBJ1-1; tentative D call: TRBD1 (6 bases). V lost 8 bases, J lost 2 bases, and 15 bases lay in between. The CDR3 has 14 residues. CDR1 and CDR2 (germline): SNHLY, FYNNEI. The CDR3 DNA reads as TGTGCCAGCTCCTTCAGGGGAGCAAACACTGAAGCTTTCTTT. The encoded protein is CASSFRGANTEAFF.

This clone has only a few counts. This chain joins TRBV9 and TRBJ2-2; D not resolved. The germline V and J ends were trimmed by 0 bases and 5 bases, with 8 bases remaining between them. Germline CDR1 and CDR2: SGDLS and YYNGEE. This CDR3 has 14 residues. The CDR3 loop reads CASSVAMVTGELFF. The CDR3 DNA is TGTGCCAGCAGCGTAGCTATGGTGACCGGGGAGCTGTTTTTT.

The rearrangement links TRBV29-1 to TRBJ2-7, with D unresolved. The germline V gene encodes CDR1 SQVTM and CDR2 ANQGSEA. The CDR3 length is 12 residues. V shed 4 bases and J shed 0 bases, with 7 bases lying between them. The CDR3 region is CSVGAGSYEQYF. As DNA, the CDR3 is TGCAGCGTTGGGGCAGGCTCCTACGAGCAGTACTTC.

This CDR3 is CASSRLAGEQFF. The DNA of the CDR3 is TGTGCCAGCAGCCGACTAGCGGGGGAGCAGTTCTTC. The rearrangement links TRBV6-5 to TRBJ2-1, with TRBD2 identical over 11 bases. The CDR3 has 12 amino acids. Per germline, CDR1 MNHEY and CDR2 SVGAGI. V trimming: 6 bases; J trimming: 10 bases; junction bases outside the gene matches: 2.

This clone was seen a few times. CDR3 DNA sequence: TGTGCCAGCAGCTTATTTGACACCAACTATGGCTACACCTTC. This encodes CASSLFDTNYGYTF. This chain links TRBV7-2 with TRBJ1-2; D is uncertain. Trimming stripped 2 bases from V and 2 bases from J, with 9 bases between. The CDR3 sequence is 14 residues long. Germline CDR1 reads SGHTA; CDR2 reads FQGNSA.

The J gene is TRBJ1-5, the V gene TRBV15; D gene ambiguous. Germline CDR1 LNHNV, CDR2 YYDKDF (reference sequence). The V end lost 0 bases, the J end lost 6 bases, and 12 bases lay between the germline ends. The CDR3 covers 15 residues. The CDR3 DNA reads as TGTGCCACCAGCAGAGAGAAAGGAGGGCCTCAGCCCCAGCATTTT. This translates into CATSREKGGPQPQHF.

In nucleotides, the CDR3 is TGTGCCAGCAAACCGGGACAGGGCAATAGTGAGCAGTTCTTC. It codes for CASKPGQGNSEQFF. The V call is TRBV6-4, the J call TRBJ2-1; 9 bases align to TRBD1. Germline CDR1 and CDR2: MRHNA and SNTAGT. This CDR3 comprises 14 residues. With 7 bases clipped from V and 9 bases from J, the junction kept 10 bases outside the gene matches.

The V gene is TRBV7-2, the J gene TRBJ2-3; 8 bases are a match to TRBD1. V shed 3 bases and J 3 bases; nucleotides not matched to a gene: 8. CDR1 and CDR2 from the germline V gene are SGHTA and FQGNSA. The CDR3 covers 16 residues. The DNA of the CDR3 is TGTGCCAGCAGCTTCTACGGGACAGGCATGACAGATACGCAGTATTTT. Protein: CASSFYGTGMTDTQYF.

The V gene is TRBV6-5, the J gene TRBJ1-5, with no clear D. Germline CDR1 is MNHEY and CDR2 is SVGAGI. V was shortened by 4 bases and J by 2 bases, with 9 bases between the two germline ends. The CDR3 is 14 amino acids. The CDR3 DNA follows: TGTGCCAGCAGTTCCCTATTAGGCAATCAGCCCCAGCATTTT. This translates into CASSSLLGNQPQHF.

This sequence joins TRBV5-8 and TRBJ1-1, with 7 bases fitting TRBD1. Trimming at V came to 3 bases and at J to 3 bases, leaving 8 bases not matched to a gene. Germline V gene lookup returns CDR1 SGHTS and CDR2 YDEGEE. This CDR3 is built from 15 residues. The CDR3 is CASSSRQGKDTEAFF. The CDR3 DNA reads TGTGCCAGCAGCTCTCGACAGGGAAAGGACACTGAAGCTTTCTTT.

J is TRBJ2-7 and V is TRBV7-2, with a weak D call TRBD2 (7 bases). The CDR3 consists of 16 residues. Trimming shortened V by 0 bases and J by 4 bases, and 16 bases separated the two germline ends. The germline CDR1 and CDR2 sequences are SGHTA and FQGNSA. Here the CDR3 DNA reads TGTGCCAGCAGCTTAGCCTTGCGGGGGCCCGGGTACGAGCAGTACTTC. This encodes CASSLALRGPGYEQYF.